The 5 T cell receptor beta chains listed next were all sequenced from one sample in a study of radiation and T cells in renal cell carcinoma. Measured with immunoSEQ multiplex PCR; TCRdb has only the in-frame clones, and not every one. The sample shows over 85,000 clones, approximately 86% of them seen only once. Described time point: blood 4 weeks post-SBRT, at nephrectomy. This sample's treatment: 15 Gy SBRT to primary tumor, nephrectomy 4 weeks later. The sample in question was blood, obtained from a patient whose treatment included radiotherapy and nephrectomy. These receptor sequences come from a man aged 50 or older with renal cell carcinoma.

The J gene is TRBJ2-1, the V gene TRBV6-4, with 8 bases identical to TRBD2. The V segment lost 2 bases and the J segment 2 bases; nucleotides outside the gene matches: 5. The CDR3 has 16 residues. In germline, CDR1 is MRHNA, CDR2 SNTAGT. This chain's CDR3 is CASSDVAGGPYNEQFF. The CDR3 bases are TGTGCCAGCAGTGACGTTGCGGGAGGCCCCTACAATGAGCAGTTCTTC.

The chain couples TRBV13 to TRBJ2-5; 13 bases align to TRBD2. The germline V gene has CDR1 PRHDT and CDR2 FYEKMQ (reference sequence). CDR3 size: 16 residues. Losses at the gene ends were 4 bases for V and 3 bases for J; bases not matched to a gene: 5. The chain's CDR3 is CASSSGLAGAKETQYF. In DNA form, the CDR3 reads TGTGCCAGCAGCTCCGGACTAGCGGGGGCCAAAGAGACCCAGTACTTC.

The chain couples TRBV6-1 to TRBJ2-5; D ambiguous. V was clipped by 6 bases and J by 1 base, with 9 bases between them. Per germline, CDR1 MNHNS and CDR2 SASEGT. There are 13 residues in the CDR3. The CDR3 loop is CASSDSSQETQYF. The DNA for the CDR3 is TGTGCCAGCAGCGATTCCAGCCAAGAGACCCAGTACTTC.

The rearrangement uses TRBV9 and TRBJ2-7, with D possibly being TRBD1 (6 bases). CDR1 is SGDLS and CDR2 is YYNGEE in the germline V gene. The CDR3 is 15 amino acids. V was cut by 0 bases and J by 4 bases, with 14 bases left in between. This chain's CDR3 is CASSVAGASRYEQYF. The CDR3 coding sequence is TGTGCCAGCAGCGTAGCAGGGGCCTCAAGATACGAGCAGTACTTC.

The chain couples TRBV7-3 to TRBJ1-1, with D possibly matching TRBD1 (6 bases). V was trimmed by 3 bases and J by 3 bases, leaving 8 bases between them. Germline CDR1 and CDR2: SGHTA and FQGTGA. The CDR3 spans 13 residues. CDR3 bases: TGTGCCAGCAGCTTGGACAGCCACACTGAAGCTTTCTTT. Translated: CASSLDSHTEAFF.